This entry lists 19 T cell receptor beta chains sequenced from one sample in a study of glioma-infiltrating T cells after dendritic cell vaccination (dated by TCRdb to the mid-2010s). Libraries were built with the immunoSEQ multiplex PCR assay. The source is immuneACCESS, and TCRdb retained only in-frame sequences with V and J called. Part of the clones is not carried over; for the studies checked, unresolved V genes explain less than half of this, and the remainder is unexplained. The sample profile shows approximately 100,000 clones; more than 80% of them were found once. The top ten constitute more than 10% of the sample. The source was blood, collected before dendritic cell vaccination. The receptors derive from a human donor with glioblastoma.

The V call is TRBV21-1, the J call TRBJ1-1; the DNA was not compared with TRBD1, the D call given in the table. TRBV21-1 is a listed pseudogene. The CDR3 covers 15 residues. For the CDR3, the DNA is TGTGCCAGCAGCACGATCGACAGGGCAAGCGGTGAAGCTTTCTTT. Protein product: CASSTIDRASGEAFF.

The chain links TRBV5-1 to TRBJ1-1; D may be TRBD1 (5 bases). This CDR3 has 15 amino acids. Trimming cost V 4 bases and J 2 bases, with 15 bases left between them. Germline V gene data show CDR1 as SGHRS and CDR2 as YFSETQ. DNA of the CDR3: TGCGCCAGCAGCGCGATTTTGGGGGGTAACACTGAAGCTTTCTTT. Translating it yields CASSAILGGNTEAFF.

The chain couples TRBV5-1 to TRBJ1-2; 7 nucleotides align to TRBD1. The CDR3 spans 14 residues. Looked up from germline, CDR1 is SGHRS and CDR2 is YFSETQ. Losses at the gene ends were 0 bases for V and 5 bases for J; bases not matched to a gene: 4. CDR3 loop: CASSLGTGLYGYTF. In DNA form, the CDR3 reads TGCGCCAGCAGCTTGGGGACAGGCCTATATGGCTACACCTTC.

V and J are TRBV6-6 and TRBJ1-2; 8 bases are shared with TRBD1. V was pared by 6 bases and J by 4 bases, with 7 bases of the junction left unmatched. The CDR3 runs to 14 residues. Per the germline V gene, CDR1 is MNHNY and CDR2 is SVGAGI (reference sequence). The chain's CDR3 is CASSTSTGGYGYTF. DNA of the CDR3: TGTGCCAGCAGCACGTCCACAGGGGGCTATGGCTACACCTTC.

The CDR3 nucleotides read TGTGCCAGCAGCTTCTCCAGGGATGGAGATACGCAGTATTTT. Its protein product is CASSFSRDGDTQYF. The chain recombines TRBV7-2 with TRBJ2-3, with D possibly TRBD1 on 5 matching bases. In germline, CDR1 is SGHTA, CDR2 FQGNSA. The CDR3 is 14 amino acids. Trimming cost V 3 bases and J 5 bases, with 12 bases left between them.

The sample holds one count of this clone. The genes are TRBV30 and TRBJ2-2, with 10 bases fitting TRBD2. CDR3 length equals 13 residues. Germline V gives CDR1 GTSNPN, CDR2 SVGIG (reference sequence). After removal of 7 bases from V and 4 bases from J, the junction contained 3 bases not matched to a gene. This chain's CDR3 is CAFQRGGTGELFF. DNA for the CDR3: TGTGCCTTCCAGCGGGGGGGCACCGGGGAGCTGTTTTTT.

The chain carries TRBV7-3 and TRBJ2-1; 9 bases match TRBD2. From germline, CDR1 is SGHTA and CDR2 FQGTGA. The CDR3 sequence is 16 residues long. The ends lost 1 base at V and 9 bases at J; junction bases unmatched: 10. CDR3 amino acids: CASSLRGWRGGGEQFF. DNA for the CDR3: TGTGCCAGCAGCTTAAGAGGTTGGCGGGGGGGCGGTGAGCAGTTCTTC.

The V call is TRBV5-1, the J call TRBJ1-4, with 7 bases matching TRBD1. Looked up from germline, CDR1 is SGHRS and CDR2 is YFSETQ. This CDR3 is built from 14 residues. With V trimmed by 0 bases and J by 7 bases, 3 bases remained unmatched. CDR3 nucleotides: TGCGCCAGCAGCTTGGGAGGGGGCTCTGAAAAACTGTTTTTT. This encodes CASSLGGGSEKLFF.

J is TRBJ1-2 and V is TRBV12-5, with 7 bases aligning to TRBD1. Germline V gene sequence: CDR1 LGHNT, CDR2 FRNRAP. CDR3 length: 16 residues. Germline trimming cut 0 bases from V and 7 bases from J; bases unmatched to any gene: 11. As DNA, the CDR3 is TGTGCTAGTGGTTTGGTTAACAGGGGTCCCTTCTTTGGCTACACCTTC. Its translation is CASGLVNRGPFFGYTF.

V and J are TRBV23-1 and TRBJ1-6; 7 bases fit TRBD1. TRBV23-1 is an ORF, and what it does is uncertain. J gave up 10 bases and V 4 bases, and 7 bases lay outside the gene matches. The CDR3 spans 14 residues. The CDR3 loop is CASSPGQRDSPLHF. The CDR3 nucleotides are TGCGCCAGCAGTCCGGGACAGAGGGACTCACCCCTCCACTTT.

The chain employs TRBV6-5 and TRBJ2-3, with D possibly matching TRBD2 (8 bases). The ends were cut back, 8 bases at V and 4 bases at J, with 13 bases in the middle. The CDR3 consists of 13 residues. The germline CDR1 and CDR2 sequences are MNHEY and SVGAGI. CDR3 amino acids: CASLSGTADTQYF. CDR3 coding DNA: TGTGCCAGCCTTAGCGGGACAGCAGATACGCAGTATTTT.

This clone has a single count. This rearrangement joins TRBV25-1 to TRBJ2-4; D call uncertain. The CDR3 consists of 15 residues. Germline V CDR1 and CDR2: MGHDK, SYGVNS. V gave up 3 bases and J gave up 4 bases, with 13 bases separating them. The CDR3 reads CASSDWSQAKNIQYF. In DNA, the CDR3 is TGTGCCAGCAGTGATTGGTCTCAGGCAAAAAACATTCAGTACTTC.

The gene calls are TRBV5-4 and TRBJ2-5; a possible D gene is TRBD2 (6 bases). CDR1 is SGHNT and CDR2 is YYREEE in the germline V gene (reference sequence). With 3 bases removed from V and 5 bases from J, the gap between germline ends came to 11 bases. The CDR3 runs 13 residues. The CDR3 spells CASSWGVMETQYF. In DNA, the CDR3 is TGTGCCAGCAGCTGGGGGGTCATGGAGACCCAGTACTTC.

The chain couples TRBV6-1 to TRBJ1-2; maybe TRBD1 (5 bases). There are 16 residues in the CDR3. Germline CDR1 is MNHNS and CDR2 is SASEGT. V was shortened by 2 bases and J by 0 bases, with 13 bases between the two germline ends. CDR3 loop: CASSETIQDPNYGYTF. The CDR3 nucleotides read TGTGCCAGCAGTGAAACTATACAGGACCCTAACTATGGCTACACCTTC.

The rearrangement joins TRBV11-3 to TRBJ1-1; 9 positions agree with TRBD1. This CDR3 comprises 14 residues. In germline, CDR1 is SGHNT, CDR2 YENEEA. V trimming: 5 bases; J trimming: 3 bases; junction bases outside the gene matches: 4. The CDR3 bases are TGTGCCAGCAGCCCACGACAGGGGGACACTGAAGCTTTCTTT. Its protein is CASSPRQGDTEAFF. The entire variable domain, with the rest obtained from reference TRBV11-3 and TRBJ1-1, is as follows: EAGVVQSPRYKIIEKKQPVAFWCNPISGHNTLYWYLQNLGQGPELLIRYENEEAVDDSQLPKDRFSAERLKGVDSTLKIQPAELGDSAVYLCASSPRQGDTEAFFGQGTRLTVV.

This clone was counted between two and nine times. This chain connects TRBV6-6 to TRBJ1-1; possibly TRBD1 for D (6 bases). Deletions cut 6 bases from V and 2 bases from J, with 13 bases between. Germline values: CDR1 MNHNY, CDR2 SVGAGI (reference sequence). The CDR3 contains 14 residues. The CDR3 reads CASRPYRVNTEAFF. The DNA for the CDR3 is TGTGCCAGCAGACCATACAGGGTAAACACTGAAGCTTTCTTT.

The chain joins TRBV7-9 to TRBJ1-2; TRBD1 aligns across 7 bases. The CDR3 is made up of 16 amino acids. Germline CDR1 and CDR2: SEHNR and FQNEAQ (reference sequence). J gave up 4 bases and V 5 bases, and 13 bases lay outside the gene matches. The CDR3 spells CASSGGTGAKRYGYTF. CDR3 DNA sequence: TGTGCCAGCAGCGGAGGAACAGGGGCGAAACGCTATGGCTACACCTTC. Using reference TRBV7-9 and TRBJ1-2 for the parts outside the CDR3, the full variable domain is DTGVSQNPRHKITKRGQNVTFRCDPISEHNRLYWYRQTLGQGPEFLTYFQNEAQLEKSRLLSDRFSAERPKGSFSTLEIQRTEQGDSAMYLCASSGGTGAKRYGYTFGSGTRLTVV.

This clone was seen just once. CDR3 coding DNA: TGTGCCAGCAGTCCGCCGGGACAGGGCTCCGAGCAGTACTTC. Translated, it gives CASSPPGQGSEQYF. The chain carries TRBV6-6 and TRBJ2-7; 9 nucleotides line up with TRBD1. The V gene's germline CDR1 is MNHNY and CDR2 SVGAGI (reference sequence). This CDR3 region has 14 residues. With 5 bases clipped from V and 6 bases from J, the junction kept 8 bases outside the gene matches.

The V and J genes are TRBV13 and TRBJ1-2; D gene uncertain. This CDR3 contains 13 residues. V was cut by 7 bases and J by 2 bases, with 11 bases left in between. The germline V gene encodes CDR1 PRHDT and CDR2 FYEKMQ (reference sequence). Here the CDR3 reads CASKRTLNYGYTF. The CDR3 nucleotides read TGTGCCAGCAAAAGAACACTAAACTATGGCTACACCTTC.